What follows are 29 T cell receptor beta chains derived from one specimen sequenced in a study of blood T cell repertoires in COVID-19. Here immunoSEQ multiplex PCR was the method, and the copy in TCRdb shows in-frame clones only, minus some. The table shows more than 200,000 clones, with 80% to 95% occurring only once. Sequencing input: PBMCs or T cells enriched from blood (not recorded which). The receptors derive from a woman between 18 and 30 years old who had recovered from COVID-19.

The chain links TRBV13 to TRBJ2-7, with 8 bases lining up with TRBD1. With 3 bases clipped from V and 4 bases from J, the junction kept 8 bases outside the gene matches. Germline V gene sequence: CDR1 PRHDT, CDR2 FYEKMQ (reference sequence). The CDR3 sequence is 15 residues long. The CDR3 DNA sequence: TGTGCCAGCAGCTTCCGTACAGGGGGGCCTTACGAGCAGTACTTC. This codes for CASSFRTGGPYEQYF.

V and J are TRBV3-1 (or the pseudogene TRBV3-2) and TRBJ2-2; TRBD1 agrees at 8 bases. The J segment lost 6 bases and the V segment lost 6 bases, leaving 9 bases of the junction unmatched. This CDR3 has 15 residues. CDR1 and CDR2 from the germline V gene are LGHDT and YNNKEL (reference sequence). The CDR3 loop reads CASRETGGFAGELFF. The CDR3 bases are TGTGCCAGCAGAGAAACAGGGGGTTTCGCCGGGGAGCTGTTTTTT.

V usage is TRBV7-6 and J usage is TRBJ2-7, with 9 bases that match TRBD2. Germline CDR1 reads SGHVS; CDR2 reads FNYEAQ. Trimming cost V 5 bases and J 1 base; bases outside gene matches: 6. The CDR3 is made up of 15 amino acids. CDR3 region: CASSPMAGGSYEQYF. CDR3 DNA: TGTGCCAGCAGCCCCATGGCGGGGGGGTCCTACGAGCAGTACTTC.

The V call is TRBV28, the J call TRBJ2-5, with TRBD2 matching over 9 bases. CDR1 MDHEN and CDR2 SYDVKM come from the germline V gene. The V and J ends lost 8 bases and 5 bases, in that order; junction bases with no gene match: 15. There are 16 residues in the CDR3. CDR3 DNA sequence: TGTGCCAGCGTCACCGTAGCGGGAGATATTACGGAGACCCAGTACTTC. Residues: CASVTVAGDITETQYF. The entire variable domain, with the rest obtained from reference TRBV28 and TRBJ2-5, is as follows: DVKVTQSSRYLVKRTGEKVFLECVQDMDHENMFWYRQDPGLGLRLIYFSYDVKMKEKGDIPEGYSVSREKKERFSLILESASTNQTSMYLCASVTVAGDITETQYFGPGTRLLVL.

The CDR3 is CAWSAPGTAVSYEQYF. CDR3 coding DNA: TGTGCCTGGAGTGCCCCCGGGACAGCAGTGTCCTACGAGCAGTACTTC. The chain recombines TRBV30 with TRBJ2-7, with 7 bases identical to TRBD1. There are 16 residues in the CDR3. Trimming cost V 1 base and J 1 base; bases outside gene matches: 10. The germline CDR1 and CDR2 sequences are GTSNPN and SVGIG (reference sequence).

This chain joins TRBV6-6 and TRBJ2-7; D uncertain. Germline V gene data show CDR1 as MNHNY and CDR2 as SVGAGI (reference sequence). Deletions cut 0 bases from V and 1 base from J, with 13 bases between. The CDR3 is made up of 16 amino acids. CDR3 in DNA: TGTGCCAGCAGTTACTCGAAGCAGCGCACGTCCTACGAGCAGTACTTC. The encoded protein is CASSYSKQRTSYEQYF.

The CDR3 nucleotides are TGCGCCAGCAGCTTGGAGGGACATCTCGAGCAGTACTTC. Protein product: CASSLEGHLEQYF. The V and J genes are TRBV5-1 and TRBJ2-7; D perhaps matches TRBD1 (6 bases). This CDR3 region has 13 residues. Trimming cost V 0 bases and J 6 bases, with 10 bases left between them. CDR1 and CDR2 (germline): SGHRS, YFSETQ. Using reference TRBV5-1 and TRBJ2-7 for the parts outside the CDR3, the full variable domain is KAGVTQTPRYLIKTRGQQVTLSCSPISGHRSVSWYQQTPGQGLQFLFEYFSETQRNKGNFPGRFSGRQFSNSRSEMNVSTLELGDSALYLCASSLEGHLEQYFGPGTRLTVT.

The chain recombines TRBV18 with TRBJ2-5; 7 positions match TRBD2. CDR3 size: 15 residues. Germline trimming cut 4 bases from V and 2 bases from J; bases unmatched to any gene: 7. From germline, CDR1 is KGHSH and CDR2 LQKENI. CDR3 nucleotides: TGTGCCAGCTCACGGTCGAGCGGGGCGCAAGAGACCCAGTACTTC. It encodes CASSRSSGAQETQYF.

The V and J genes are TRBV6-4 and TRBJ2-2; 7 bases match TRBD1. The ends lost 6 bases at V and 1 base at J; junction bases unmatched: 2. This CDR3 has 14 amino acids. Per the germline V gene, CDR1 is MRHNA and CDR2 is SNTAGT. CDR3 residues: CASSRTGNTGELFF. The CDR3 DNA follows: TGTGCCAGCAGCAGGACAGGGAACACCGGGGAGCTGTTTTTT.

The chain links TRBV7-9 to TRBJ2-2; 13 bases agree with TRBD2. The junction had 9 bases not matched to a gene; V was cut back by 11 bases and J by 0 bases. The CDR3 loop spans 17 amino acids. Germline CDR1 and CDR2: SEHNR and FQNEAQ (reference sequence). The CDR3 reads CAVPGLAGPTNTGELFF. The CDR3, as DNA: TGTGCCGTTCCGGGACTAGCGGGGCCGACGAACACCGGGGAGCTGTTTTTT. The variable domain in full, completed from reference TRBV7-9 and TRBJ2-2, reads DTGVSQNPRHKITKRGQNVTFRCDPISEHNRLYWYRQTLGQGPEFLTYFQNEAQLEKSRLLSDRFSAERPKGSFSTLEIQRTEQGDSAMYLCAVPGLAGPTNTGELFFGEGSRLTVL.

This chain uses TRBV4-1 with TRBJ1-5; 8 positions agree with TRBD1. Germline values: CDR1 MGHRA, CDR2 YSYEKL. Germline trimming cut 3 bases from V and 3 bases from J; bases unmatched to any gene: 7. The CDR3 spans 16 residues. The CDR3 loop reads CASSQDWGQVNQPQHF. CDR3 sequence (DNA): TGCGCCAGCAGCCAGGACTGGGGACAGGTCAATCAGCCCCAGCATTTT.

The V and J genes are TRBV10-3 and TRBJ1-3, with TRBD1 identical over 7 bases. Germline loops: CDR1 ENHRY, CDR2 SYGVKD. Trimming at V came to 2 bases and at J to 2 bases, leaving 6 bases not matched to a gene. The CDR3 runs to 16 residues. CDR3 in DNA: TGTGCCATCAGTGAGCCCGACAGGGATCCTGGAAACACCATATATTTT. Protein: CAISEPDRDPGNTIYF.

The J gene is TRBJ2-7, the V gene TRBV3-1 (or the pseudogene TRBV3-2); 7 positions agree with TRBD1. Trimming cost V 1 base and J 3 bases; bases outside gene matches: 3. The CDR3 contains 14 residues. Germline V gene lookup returns CDR1 LGHDT and CDR2 YNNKEL (reference sequence). The DNA for the CDR3 is TGTGCCAGCAGCCAAGGTGCAGGGGGCTACGAGCAGTACTTC. Protein: CASSQGAGGYEQYF.

V gene TRBV10-3 combines with J gene TRBJ2-3, with 11 nucleotides matching TRBD2. The CDR3 runs to 17 residues. With V trimmed by 2 bases and J by 7 bases, 11 bases remained unmatched. Per germline, CDR1 ENHRY and CDR2 SYGVKD. The CDR3: CAISETIAGGGLNTQYF. CDR3 coding DNA: TGTGCCATCAGTGAGACGATAGCGGGAGGGGGCCTGAATACGCAGTATTTT.

This clone was seen only once. The rearrangement uses TRBV11-2 and TRBJ2-7, with 11 bases that match TRBD1. CDR1 is SGHAT, CDR2 FQNNGV, per germline. V shed 5 bases, J shed 4 bases, and the junction held 10 bases outside the gene matches. The CDR3 has 16 residues. This CDR3 is CASSLGQGGSYYEQYF. In nucleotides, the CDR3 is TGTGCCAGCAGCCTGGGACAGGGGGGGTCCTATTACGAGCAGTACTTC.

This clone was seen a single time. V is TRBV6-2 or TRBV6-3 and J is TRBJ2-7; D uncertain. Germline CDR1 is MNHEY and CDR2 is SVGEGT. V lost 0 bases and J lost 3, with 6 bases in between. The CDR3 has 13 residues. The chain's CDR3 is CASSYSSSYEQYF. DNA for the CDR3: TGTGCCAGCAGTTACTCGAGTAGCTACGAGCAGTACTTC.

This clone was counted once. The rearrangement joins TRBV28 to TRBJ1-5, with D perhaps TRBD1 (5 bases). V lost 9 bases and J 6 bases, leaving 12 bases between the germline ends. This CDR3 comprises 12 residues. Germline CDR1 reads MDHEN; CDR2 reads SYDVKM. CDR3 sequence reads: CASFQGLQPQHF. In nucleotides, the CDR3 is TGTGCCAGTTTTCAGGGCCTTCAGCCCCAGCATTTT.

This clone appeared a single time. The chain carries TRBV7-9 and TRBJ1-4, with D uncertain. This CDR3 region has 15 residues. The V and J ends lost 1 base and 5 bases respectively, with 11 bases between them. The germline CDR1 and CDR2 sequences are SEHNR and FQNEAQ (reference sequence). The CDR3 bases are TGTGCCAGCAGCTTAGAATCGAGGCCAAATGAAAAACTGTTTTTT. Amino acids: CASSLESRPNEKLFF.

In its sample, this clone was seen a few times. The rearrangement uses TRBV3-1 (or the pseudogene TRBV3-2) and TRBJ1-5; D remains ambiguous. Trimming left V 4 bases short and J 0 bases short, with 10 bases between. The germline V gene has CDR1 LGHDT and CDR2 YNNKEL (reference sequence). This CDR3 is 15 amino acids long. Written as DNA, the CDR3 is TGTGCCAGCAGCCCAAACGGGAATAGCAATCAGCCCCAGCATTTT. This sequence encodes CASSPNGNSNQPQHF.

The chain combines TRBV11-3 with TRBJ1-1; 9 bases map to TRBD1. CDR1 and CDR2 (germline): SGHNT, YENEEA. The V gene end was trimmed by 5 bases and the J gene end by 2 bases; junction bases not matched to a gene: 6. This CDR3 is built from 15 residues. The CDR3 reads CASSEPGQGNTEAFF. CDR3 DNA: TGTGCCAGCAGCGAACCGGGACAGGGTAACACTGAAGCTTTCTTT. The whole variable domain, filled in from reference TRBV11-3 and TRBJ1-1, reads EAGVVQSPRYKIIEKKQPVAFWCNPISGHNTLYWYLQNLGQGPELLIRYENEEAVDDSQLPKDRFSAERLKGVDSTLKIQPAELGDSAVYLCASSEPGQGNTEAFFGQGTRLTVV.

The chain links TRBV29-1 to TRBJ1-2; D remains unclear. Trimming left V 0 bases short and J 1 base short, with 18 bases between. The CDR3 consists of 17 residues. Germline V gene data show CDR1 as SQVTM and CDR2 as ANQGSEA. The CDR3 DNA reads TGCAGCGTTGAAGATACCTGGGCGCAAATGCTTAACTATGGCTACACCTTC. Amino acids: CSVEDTWAQMLNYGYTF.

The chain uses TRBV28 and TRBJ2-7, with 7 bases matching TRBD1. Trimming cost V 5 bases and J 3 bases; bases outside gene matches: 4. CDR1 is MDHEN and CDR2 is SYDVKM in the germline V gene. The CDR3 has 13 amino acids. The CDR3 nucleotides are TGTGCCAGCAGTAGGGGACAGATCTACGAGCAGTACTTC. It encodes CASSRGQIYEQYF.

The chain has TRBV11-2 and TRBJ1-1; 12 positions match TRBD1. Germline V gene sequence: CDR1 SGHAT, CDR2 FQNNGV. The CDR3 contains 16 residues. The junction had 13 bases not matched to a gene; V was cut back by 5 bases and J by 9 bases. In DNA, the CDR3 is TGTGCCAGCAGCCGCCGGGACAGGGGGCGTTTGGGAAAAGCTTTCTTT. Residues: CASSRRDRGRLGKAFF. Full variable domain (missing parts from reference TRBV11-2 and TRBJ1-1): EAGVAQSPRYKIIEKRQSVAFWCNPISGHATLYWYQQILGQGPKLLIQFQNNGVVDDSQLPKDRFSAERLKGVDSTLKIQPAKLEDSAVYLCASSRRDRGRLGKAFFGQGTRLTVV.

This clone was detected only a few times. The chain carries TRBV27 and TRBJ1-1; no firm D call. Germline V CDR1 and CDR2: MNHEY, SMNVEV (reference sequence). V dropped 2 bases and J dropped 0 bases, with 16 bases sitting between them. The CDR3 has 17 amino acids. CDR3 sequence (DNA): TGTGCCAGCAGTTTAGCTAGGCCCTTAAGCATGAACACTGAAGCTTTCTTT. It encodes CASSLARPLSMNTEAFF.

The chain uses TRBV6-5 and TRBJ1-1; 7 bases fit TRBD1. Trimming removed 5 bases from V and 0 bases from J; junction bases left unmatched: 6. Looked up from germline, CDR1 is MNHEY and CDR2 is SVGAGI. This CDR3 contains 15 residues. The CDR3 sequence is CASSLQGPMNTEAFF. In DNA form, the CDR3 reads TGTGCCAGCAGTCTACAGGGGCCCATGAACACTGAAGCTTTCTTT.

The chain is built from TRBV5-1 and TRBJ1-2; 7 positions agree with TRBD1. The CDR3 spans 15 residues. V was clipped by 4 bases and J by 1 base; unmatched bases: 7. Germline V gene lookup returns CDR1 SGHRS and CDR2 YFSETQ. DNA for the CDR3: TGCGCCAGCAGCGGAGGGACAGCACTTAACTATGGCTACACCTTC. Protein sequence: CASSGGTALNYGYTF.

V gene TRBV6-5 combines with J gene TRBJ2-7, with 7 bases that match TRBD2. CDR1 and CDR2 (germline): MNHEY, SVGAGI. V shed 0 bases, J shed 2 bases, and the junction held 7 bases outside the gene matches. The CDR3 extends over 16 amino acids. DNA of the CDR3: TGTGCCAGCAGTTACTCCTCTAGCGGAACCACCTACGAGCAGTACTTC. It encodes CASSYSSSGTTYEQYF.

The rearrangement links TRBV18 to TRBJ2-7, with 7 positions matching TRBD2. This CDR3 contains 16 residues. Germline V CDR1 and CDR2: KGHSH, LQKENI. With 0 bases clipped from V and 2 bases from J, the junction kept 7 bases outside the gene matches. In DNA, the CDR3 is TGTGCCAGCTCACCACCCCTATCGGGAGGACCCTACGAGCAGTACTTC. This encodes CASSPPLSGGPYEQYF. The full variable domain, in which reference TRBV18 and TRBJ2-7 provide the parts outside the CDR3, is NAGVMQNPRHLVRRRGQEARLRCSPMKGHSHVYWYRQLPEEGLKFMVYLQKENIIDESGMPKERFSAEFPKEGPSILRIQQVVRGDSAAYFCASSPPLSGGPYEQYFGPGTRLTVT.

Remarks on this clone: This specimen includes other DNA sequences encoding the same CDR3. The rearrangement joins TRBV28 to TRBJ2-7; no clear D. There are 11 residues in the CDR3. Between the trimmed V and J ends, which lost 2 bases and 4 bases, there was a span of 3 bases. Germline V lookup: CDR1 MDHEN, CDR2 SYDVKM. CDR3 in amino acids: CASSLRYEQYF. CDR3 nucleotides: TGTGCCAGCAGTTTACGGTACGAGCAGTACTTC.